The 8 T cell receptor beta chains presented below share a single source sample, sequenced in a study of T cells after posttransplantation cyclophosphamide. Assay: immunoSEQ multiplex PCR; the TCRdb copy retains only in-frame clones and omits some. The record shows tens of thousands of clones for this sample, with no singletons present. Material for sequencing was PBMCs. The receptors stem from a man in his forties or fifties in good health, CMV-negative, and a related stem cell transplant donor.

Many counts were recorded for this clone. The V call is TRBV7-2, the J call TRBJ1-1, with TRBD1 matching over 7 bases. The germline V gene has CDR1 SGHTA and CDR2 FQGNSA. V trimming: 7 bases; J trimming: 8 bases; junction bases outside the gene matches: 13. This CDR3 spans 14 amino acids. The CDR3 sequence: CASNPYGTAPEAFF. The CDR3 DNA reads as TGTGCCAGCAACCCATACGGGACAGCTCCAGAAGCTTTCTTT.

This clone was seen many times. The rearrangement links TRBV7-9 to TRBJ1-1; D possibly corresponds to TRBD1 (6 bases). The CDR3 totals 18 residues. V lost 10 bases, J lost 1 base, and 28 bases lay in between. Germline values: CDR1 SEHNR, CDR2 FQNEAQ (reference sequence). CDR3 DNA sequence: TGTGCCAACGACCGACTTACAGGGAAAGGTAGTCGGAACACTGAAGCTTTCTTT. Protein: CANDRLTGKGSRNTEAFF.

This rearrangement joins TRBV11-1 to TRBJ2-5; 8 positions agree with TRBD1. This CDR3 contains 15 residues. Germline-derived CDR1 and CDR2 are SGHAT and FQDESV (reference sequence). The V segment lost 3 bases and the J segment 2 bases; nucleotides outside the gene matches: 5. CDR3 residues: CASSLQGAHQETQYF. The CDR3 bases are TGTGCCAGCAGCTTGCAGGGGGCCCATCAAGAGACCCAGTACTTC.

This clone was detected many times. The V call is TRBV9, the J call TRBJ1-2, with D maybe TRBD1 (6 bases). Germline CDR1 reads SGDLS; CDR2 reads YYNGEE. There are 14 residues in the CDR3. V was clipped by 3 bases and J by 7 bases, with 16 bases between them. This chain's CDR3 is CASSAVQGSSGYTF. Here the CDR3 DNA reads TGTGCCAGCAGCGCTGTACAGGGTTCGTCTGGCTACACCTTC.

This clone was recorded many times. The chain couples TRBV11-2 to TRBJ2-1, with 8 bases lining up with TRBD2. J was trimmed by 1 base and V by 3 bases; bases with no gene match: 5. This CDR3 is built from 16 residues. Germline loops: CDR1 SGHAT, CDR2 FQNNGV. In nucleotides, the CDR3 is TGTGCCAGCAGCTTTGAACTAGCGGCATCCTACAATGAGCAGTTCTTC. As protein: CASSFELAASYNEQFF.

There are many counts of this clone. The chain uses TRBV7-2 and TRBJ2-2; 7 bases fit TRBD2. Unmatched junction bases numbered 5, after V lost 3 bases and J lost 7 bases. CDR1 is SGHTA, CDR2 FQGNSA, per germline. The CDR3 loop spans 14 amino acids. CDR3 sequence reads: CASSLTWGGGELFF. The CDR3 nucleotides are TGTGCCAGCAGCTTGACGTGGGGGGGCGGGGAGCTGTTTTTT.

This clone showed up many times. The V and J genes are TRBV6-4 and TRBJ1-2; D ambiguous. CDR1 is MRHNA and CDR2 is SNTAGT in the germline V gene. This CDR3 comprises 15 residues. V was cut by 2 bases and J by 4 bases, with 14 bases left in between. CDR3 DNA sequence: TGTGCCAGCAGTGACCAGGAGGGTGGGCTCTATGGCTACACCTTC. This sequence encodes CASSDQEGGLYGYTF.

V gene TRBV25-1 combines with J gene TRBJ1-2, with D possibly TRBD1 on 6 matching bases. Germline CDR1 is MGHDK and CDR2 is SYGVNS. Trimming cost V 4 bases and J 1 base, with 13 bases left between them. The CDR3 has 15 amino acids. The CDR3 loop reads CASSGGGPLNYGYTF. CDR3 coding DNA: TGTGCCAGCAGTGGGGGGGGCCCTCTTAACTATGGCTACACCTTC.